The entry below describes one TCR beta chain. What it recognizes is unknown. Some clones are missing from TCRdb's copy, which holds only in-frame ones; the method was immunoSEQ multiplex PCR. The sample holds roughly 110,000 clones; roughly nine tenths are singletons and the top ten take about 5.4%. This specimen belongs to a study of T cell responses to AZD1222 COVID-19 vaccine. Trimming pared 0 bases from V and 1 base from J, leaving 11 bases between. CDR1 is SGHDT, CDR2 YYEEEE, per germline. The CDR3 has 17 amino acids. The study's findings and limits: Spike as a whole was targeted by vaccine-associated CD4 TCRs, dominant at 160-218 and 743-854.

This sample comprised peripheral blood, obtained on day 0 of AZD1222 vaccination. This chain uses TRBV5-6 with TRBJ1-6; unclear D gene. This receptor was obtained from an adult in good health. CDR3 residues: CASSLGPRRSYNSPLHF. CDR3 DNA: TGTGCCAGCAGCTTGGGTCCACGCCGATCCTATAATTCACCCCTCCACTTT.